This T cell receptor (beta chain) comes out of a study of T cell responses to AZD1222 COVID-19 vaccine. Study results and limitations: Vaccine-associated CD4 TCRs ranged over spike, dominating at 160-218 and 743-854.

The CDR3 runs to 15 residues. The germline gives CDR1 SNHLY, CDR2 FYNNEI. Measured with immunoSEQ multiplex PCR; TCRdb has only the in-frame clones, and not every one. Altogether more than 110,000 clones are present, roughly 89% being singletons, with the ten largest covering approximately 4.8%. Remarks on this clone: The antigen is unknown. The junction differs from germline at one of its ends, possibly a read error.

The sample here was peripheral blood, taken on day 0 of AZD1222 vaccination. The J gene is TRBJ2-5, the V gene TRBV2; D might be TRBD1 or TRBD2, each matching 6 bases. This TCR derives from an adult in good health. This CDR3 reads CASTEWRGDLSGQYF. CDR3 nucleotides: TGTGCCAGCACTGAATGGAGGGGGGACCTTAGTGGCCAGTACTTC.